The 32 T cell receptor beta chains below come from one sample, sequenced in a study of beta chain features in type 1 diabetes. Sequencing targeted expressed TCRB transcripts, as all isolated RNA had been reverse transcribed. The data were produced by immunoSEQ multiplex PCR, yet TCRdb's version contains in-frame clones alone and is incomplete. The repertoire includes around 350,000 clones, roughly 12% of them detected once, and around 0.015% sits in the top ten. Material: naive CD4+ T cells from blood. These receptors were taken from a man younger than 35 in good health.

This clone was observed a handful of times. This chain uses TRBV7-2 with TRBJ2-7; tentatively, D is TRBD1 (6 bases). Trimming removed 1 base at V and 5 bases at J, with 12 bases between. The CDR3 is made up of 14 amino acids. CDR1 is SGHTA and CDR2 is FQGNSA in the germline V gene. This CDR3 reads CASSLDQSGDEQYF. The CDR3 region has the DNA TGTGCCAGCAGCTTAGATCAATCAGGGGACGAGCAGTACTTC.

The CDR3 is CASSFKQGYEQYF. CDR3 bases: TGCGCCAGCAGCTTCAAACAGGGCTACGAGCAGTACTTC. The rearrangement links TRBV5-1 to TRBJ2-7; TRBD1 might be the D (6 bases). CDR3 length: 13 amino acids. Trimming removed 2 bases from V and 3 bases from J, with 9 bases in between. Germline CDR1 SGHRS, CDR2 YFSETQ.

This clone was seen more than once but under ten times. The gene calls are TRBV5-1 and TRBJ2-7; TRBD1 matches at 7 bases. This CDR3 has 14 residues. V lost 2 bases to trimming and J lost 2 bases; unmatched junction nucleotides: 4. From germline, CDR1 is SGHRS and CDR2 YFSETQ. CDR3: CASSLQQGTYEQYF. Here the CDR3 DNA reads TGCGCCAGCAGCTTACAACAGGGGACCTACGAGCAGTACTTC.

The J gene is TRBJ2-1, the V gene TRBV30; D is ambiguous. Germline V lookup: CDR1 GTSNPN, CDR2 SVGIG (reference sequence). Trimming took 4 bases from V and 7 from J, leaving 8 bases between them. There are 11 residues in the CDR3. Here the CDR3 DNA reads TGTGCCTGGACCCCTCAGAATGAGCAGTTCTTC. Protein product: CAWTPQNEQFF.

The J gene is TRBJ2-7, the V gene TRBV7-2; D is undetermined. The ends were cut back, 5 bases at V and 4 bases at J, with 6 bases in the middle. This CDR3 comprises 11 residues. The germline gives CDR1 SGHTA, CDR2 FQGNSA. The CDR3 here is CASSQAYEQYF. The CDR3 nucleotides read TGTGCCAGCAGCCAGGCATACGAGCAGTACTTC.

This clone was seen a handful of times. The V gene is TRBV7-2, the J gene TRBJ1-2, with a possible D match to TRBD1 (5 bases). V was shortened by 5 bases and J by 4 bases, with 14 bases between the two germline ends. This CDR3 has 14 residues. Looked up from germline, CDR1 is SGHTA and CDR2 is FQGNSA. CDR3 region: CASSPFVDSYGYTF. The CDR3 DNA reads as TGTGCCAGCAGCCCCTTCGTCGACAGCTATGGCTACACCTTC.

This clone was detected a few times. This chain connects TRBV4-3 to TRBJ2-5; D may be TRBD2 (6 bases). Trimming took 0 bases from V and 1 from J, leaving 12 bases between them. CDR1 is LGHNA and CDR2 is YSLEER in the germline V gene. CDR3 length: 16 residues. CDR3 sequence: CASSQDSRDFQETQYF. The DNA for the CDR3 is TGCGCCAGCAGCCAAGATTCCCGGGACTTCCAAGAGACCCAGTACTTC.

This clone was found a few times. V usage is TRBV28 and J usage is TRBJ2-6; TRBD1 is a possible D gene (5 bases). V was pared by 6 bases and J by 0 bases, with 12 bases between. The CDR3 is 16 amino acids. Germline lookup yields CDR1 MDHEN and CDR2 SYDVKM. In DNA form, the CDR3 reads TGTGCCAGCAGCCAACAGGACCACTCTGGGGCCAACGTCCTGACTTTC. This sequence encodes CASSQQDHSGANVLTF.

CDR3 loop: CASSQGNLGQGFDSGANVLTF. The CDR3 DNA sequence: TGTGCCAGCAGCCAAGGCAATTTAGGACAGGGGTTTGACTCTGGGGCCAACGTCCTGACTTTC. V is TRBV4-2 and J is TRBJ2-6, with 9 bases fitting TRBD1. CDR3 length: 21 amino acids. From germline, CDR1 is LGHNA and CDR2 YNFKEQ. V gave up 1 base and J gave up 0 bases; unmatched junction bases: 13.

This clone has just a few counts. The chain's CDR3 is CAISDERRSWDEQYF. CDR3 DNA: TGTGCCATCAGCGACGAGCGGAGGTCCTGGGACGAGCAGTACTTC. This sequence joins TRBV10-3 and TRBJ2-7; D is possibly TRBD2 (5 bases). Germline CDR1 ENHRY, CDR2 SYGVKD. The V end lost 6 bases, the J end lost 5 bases, and 20 bases lay between the germline ends. CDR3 size: 15 residues.

This sequence joins TRBV2 and TRBJ1-2; D ambiguous. The germline gives CDR1 SNHLY, CDR2 FYNNEI. The CDR3 totals 16 residues. V was cut by 6 bases and J by 7 bases, with 24 bases left in between. The CDR3 sequence: CASRALGEGRVVGYTF. The DNA for the CDR3 is TGTGCCAGCAGGGCTCTCGGGGAGGGTAGAGTAGTTGGCTACACCTTC.

The rearrangement uses TRBV27 and TRBJ2-5; perhaps TRBD2 as D (6 bases). From germline, CDR1 is MNHEY and CDR2 SMNVEV (reference sequence). The CDR3 has 22 residues. The V end was cut by 5 bases, the J end by 0 bases, with 34 bases between. CDR3 nucleotides: TGTGCCAGCAGTCCCACGCCTCCCAACCCGGGACTGAAACCACCGTACCAAGAGACCCAGTACTTC. Translating gives CASSPTPPNPGLKPPYQETQYF.

This clone was counted between two and nine times. The rearrangement joins TRBV7-2 to TRBJ2-5; 7 bases map to TRBD2. The CDR3 is made up of 15 amino acids. V was clipped by 5 bases and J by 5 bases; unmatched bases: 11. The germline CDR1 and CDR2 sequences are SGHTA and FQGNSA. This CDR3 reads CASSPEGGRRETQYF. The CDR3 DNA is TGTGCCAGCAGCCCGGAGGGCGGGAGACGGGAGACCCAGTACTTC.

The V and J genes are TRBV25-1 and TRBJ1-4, with 7 bases aligning to TRBD1. Looked up from germline, CDR1 is MGHDK and CDR2 is SYGVNS. The CDR3 sequence is 15 residues long. V was clipped by 7 bases and J by 11 bases; unmatched bases: 16. The CDR3 sequence: CASTPGGRGLGKLFF. DNA of the CDR3: TGTGCCAGCACCCCCGGAGGTAGGGGGCTGGGGAAACTGTTTTTT.

The chain has TRBV18 and TRBJ1-2; a possible D gene is TRBD1 (5 bases). The germline gives CDR1 KGHSH, CDR2 LQKENI. V was cut by 4 bases and J by 8 bases, with 23 bases left in between. The CDR3 is 16 residues long. CDR3 loop: CASSRSTGDTSIGYTF. CDR3 sequence (DNA): TGTGCCAGCTCACGATCGACGGGGGATACCTCGATCGGCTACACCTTC.

The chain links TRBV5-4 to TRBJ2-7; TRBD1 aligns across 7 bases. J was trimmed by 6 bases and V by 0 bases; bases with no gene match: 3. The CDR3 has 13 residues. In germline, CDR1 is SGHNT, CDR2 YYREEE (reference sequence). In nucleotides, the CDR3 is TGTGCCAGCAGCTTGGACAGGGGCGTCGAGCAGTACTTC. The encoded protein is CASSLDRGVEQYF.

This clone has a handful of counts. V usage is TRBV28 and J usage is TRBJ1-3; 7 nucleotides align to TRBD1. CDR1 and CDR2 from the germline V gene are MDHEN and SYDVKM. The CDR3 loop spans 16 amino acids. With 3 bases clipped from V and 0 bases from J, the junction kept 5 bases outside the gene matches. The CDR3 DNA reads TGTGCCAGCAGTTTCGGGACAGTCACCTCTGGAAACACCATATATTTT. It translates to CASSFGTVTSGNTIYF.

This clone turned up a few times. The chain has TRBV25-1 and TRBJ2-1; 11 bases map to TRBD1. CDR1 is MGHDK and CDR2 is SYGVNS in the germline V gene. The CDR3 totals 16 residues. The V segment lost 1 base and the J segment 6 bases; nucleotides outside the gene matches: 5. Here the CDR3 reads CASSESKGTGGNEQFF. CDR3 DNA: TGTGCCAGCAGTGAATCCAAAGGGACAGGGGGCAATGAGCAGTTCTTC.

This clone was detected only a few times. The rearrangement links TRBV7-2 to TRBJ2-7; D may be TRBD2 (5 bases). Germline CDR1 and CDR2: SGHTA and FQGNSA. Trimming removed 6 bases at V and 2 bases at J, with 17 bases between. The CDR3 has 15 residues. The CDR3 DNA is TGTGCCAGCAGGATTGAGGGAACACCAACCTACGAGCAGTACTTC. Its protein is CASRIEGTPTYEQYF.

The chain carries TRBV7-8 and TRBJ2-5, with 9 positions matching TRBD1. Germline V gene sequence: CDR1 SGHVS, CDR2 FQNEAQ. Trimming at V came to 1 base and at J to 4 bases, leaving 4 bases not matched to a gene. The length of the CDR3 is 15 residues. In DNA form, the CDR3 reads TGTGCCAGCAGCTTAGGACAGGGGGAGGGAGAGACCCAGTACTTC. This gives the protein CASSLGQGEGETQYF.

This clone was seen many times. The chain carries TRBV5-1 and TRBJ2-5, with 7 bases that match TRBD1. Per germline, CDR1 SGHRS and CDR2 YFSETQ. The CDR3 is 13 amino acids. V gave up 3 bases and J gave up 5 bases; unmatched junction bases: 4. CDR3 region: CASSWTGGETQYF. The CDR3 region has the DNA TGCGCCAGCAGCTGGACAGGCGGGGAGACCCAGTACTTC. Variable domain in full (rest from reference TRBV5-1 and TRBJ2-5): KAGVTQTPRYLIKTRGQQVTLSCSPISGHRSVSWYQQTPGQGLQFLFEYFSETQRNKGNFPGRFSGRQFSNSRSEMNVSTLELGDSALYLCASSWTGGETQYFGPGTRLLVL.

This clone has just a few counts. The chain has TRBV11-2 and TRBJ2-2, with TRBD1 identical over 9 bases. V was pared by 2 bases and J by 3 bases, with 4 bases of the junction left unmatched. This CDR3 has 16 residues. Germline V gene sequence: CDR1 SGHAT, CDR2 FQNNGV. As DNA, the CDR3 is TGTGCCAGCAGCTTAAAGCACAGGGGGCACACCGGGGAGCTGTTTTTT. Protein product: CASSLKHRGHTGELFF.

The genes are TRBV5-1 and TRBJ2-3; 7 nucleotides line up with TRBD2. Germline V gives CDR1 SGHRS, CDR2 YFSETQ. V gave up 0 bases and J gave up 4 bases; unmatched junction bases: 11. CDR3 size: 17 residues. CDR3 DNA: TGCGCCAGCAGCTTGGAGGGGAGGCGGGAGAGGCCAGATACGCAGTATTTT. It codes for CASSLEGRRERPDTQYF.

The rearrangement links TRBV14 to TRBJ2-1; maybe TRBD2 (6 bases). CDR3 length equals 17 residues. V was shortened by 0 bases and J by 5 bases, with 17 bases between the two germline ends. Germline assignment: CDR1 SGHDN and CDR2 FVKESK. CDR3: CASSQDRGGDRHNEQFF. CDR3 nucleotides: TGTGCCAGCAGCCAAGATCGGGGCGGGGATCGCCACAATGAGCAGTTCTTC.

The chain couples TRBV27 to TRBJ1-2, with TRBD1 matching over 10 bases. CDR1 and CDR2 from the germline V gene are MNHEY and SMNVEV (reference sequence). V lost 11 bases, J lost 6 bases, and 15 bases stayed unmatched. CDR3 length: 15 residues. CDR3 sequence reads: CASQKRGQGKNGYTF. The DNA of the CDR3 is TGTGCCTCTCAGAAACGGGGACAGGGGAAGAATGGCTACACCTTC.

The genes are TRBV5-1 and TRBJ1-1; TRBD1 matches 7 bases. The CDR3 is made up of 14 amino acids. V was pared by 0 bases and J by 8 bases, with 7 bases of the junction left unmatched. Germline values: CDR1 SGHRS, CDR2 YFSETQ. CDR3 region: CASSLVGTASEAFF. The CDR3 region has the DNA TGCGCCAGCAGCTTGGTTGGGACAGCGAGCGAAGCTTTCTTT.

J is TRBJ2-5 and V is TRBV28, with 13 bases lining up with TRBD2. The length of the CDR3 is 19 residues. Germline CDR1 reads MDHEN; CDR2 reads SYDVKM. V lost 6 bases, J lost 2 bases, and 15 bases stayed unmatched. The chain's CDR3 is CASSPGTEGTSGNQETQYF. The CDR3 DNA reads as TGTGCCAGCAGCCCCGGGACAGAGGGGACTAGCGGGAATCAAGAGACCCAGTACTTC.

This rearrangement joins TRBV6-1 to TRBJ2-5, with D maybe TRBD2 (5 bases). The CDR3 covers 14 residues. The germline V gene encodes CDR1 MNHNS and CDR2 SASEGT. V lost 0 bases to trimming and J lost 5 bases, with 10 bases between them. The DNA of the CDR3 is TGTGCCAGCAGTGAAGCGGGCGGGCCGGAGACCCAGTACTTC. The encoded protein is CASSEAGGPETQYF.

The sample holds a few counts of this clone. The chain couples TRBV29-1 to TRBJ2-1; 10 bases map to TRBD2. The CDR3 spans 15 residues. V shed 2 bases and J 4 bases; nucleotides not matched to a gene: 5. Germline V gives CDR1 SQVTM, CDR2 ANQGSEA. The CDR3 region has the DNA TGCAGCGTTGAATTACTAGCGGGGAGTTACAATGAGCAGTTCTTC. The encoded protein is CSVELLAGSYNEQFF.

The chain employs TRBV7-2 and TRBJ2-5; 12 bases line up with TRBD2. The V segment lost 5 bases and the J segment 4 bases; nucleotides outside the gene matches: 8. Germline loops: CDR1 SGHTA, CDR2 FQGNSA. This CDR3 contains 16 residues. The CDR3 bases are TGTGCCAGCAGCCAAGTACTAGCGGGAGGTGGAGAGACCCAGTACTTC. The encoded protein is CASSQVLAGGGETQYF.

This chain links TRBV2 with TRBJ2-7, with D perhaps TRBD2 (5 bases). V was trimmed by 6 bases and J by 3 bases, leaving 18 bases between them. Germline V lookup: CDR1 SNHLY, CDR2 FYNNEI. The CDR3 is 15 residues long. CDR3 sequence reads: CASRGVGSSNYEQYF. In DNA, the CDR3 is TGTGCCAGCAGGGGTGTGGGGAGCTCCAACTACGAGCAGTACTTC.

This chain connects TRBV28 to TRBJ1-2; unclear D gene. Trimming shortened V by 6 bases and J by 3 bases, and 2 bases separated the two germline ends. The CDR3 covers 10 residues. CDR1 MDHEN and CDR2 SYDVKM come from the germline V gene. CDR3 protein: CASSDYGYTF. The CDR3 DNA reads as TGTGCCAGCAGCGACTATGGCTACACCTTC.